This T cell receptor (beta chain) was retrieved from a study of T-cell reconstitution after alpha-beta-depleted transplantation in children. Unique molecular identifiers were used in preparing the TCRbeta library. In TCRdb, the PCR reads were re-called with MiXCR into one record per CDR3 protein. This sample has 580,000 or so distinct CDR3 sequences; roughly 23% occur once, and the top ten carry about 14%. This clonotype was detected many times. Here the sequenced sample was PBMCs, mostly from graft donor cells, taken 360 days after TCRalphabeta/CD19-depleted stem cell transplant. The TCR sequence derives from a boy less than two years old who had a stem cell transplant for acute myeloid leukemia, so the T cells may come from the graft donor.

The CDR3 DNA sequence: TGCAGTGCTAGAGTTCAGGTGGCGAGTGGCTACACCTTC. Translated, it gives CSARVQVASGYTF. V and J are TRBV20-1 and TRBJ1-2; D gene ambiguous. This CDR3 has 13 amino acids. V lost 1 base and J 7 bases, leaving 13 bases between the germline ends. Germline CDR1 is DFQATT and CDR2 is SNEGSKA (reference sequence).